Given below is one T cell receptor beta chain in context. In its sample, this clonotype was seen a few times. This clone's antigen is unknown. At one of its ends the junction is not consistent with the germline gene, which may arise from a read error. These data come from a study of T-cell memory formation after mild COVID-19 (dated by TCRdb to the early 2020s). Regarding the study in general: TCR sequence clusters from the two donors were largely donor specific. T-cell clones expanding and contracting after mild COVID-19 in two donors were tracked by longitudinal TCRalpha and TCRbeta repertoire sequencing. The cohort was made up of two young adult volunteers, one female and one male, who were previously healthy.

Sequenced on an Illumina NovaSeq 6000. TCRalpha and TCRbeta cDNA libraries were built by 5'RACE with constant-segment primers, adding sample barcodes and unique molecular identifiers. Trizol reagent was used to extract RNA from every sample. The libraries were amplified in two PCR steps, and the second step added a second sample barcode and Illumina TruSeq adapters. Sequencing of libraries was performed on an Illumina NovaSeq with 2 x 150 bp paired-end reads. As for the authors' bioinformatics: Reads were demultiplexed and collapsed into UMI-guided consensus sequences with migec v1.2.7. Using mixcr v2.1.11, UMI consensuses were aligned to TRA and TRB V and J templates and then assembled into clonotypes. Clonotypes were classified as expanded or contracted when called significant by both edgeR and NoisET, with noise models trained on biological replicates. For edgeR calls, a false discovery rate-adjusted p below 0.01 and a log2 fold-change threshold of 1 were applied. As an exploratory analysis of dynamics, max-normalized trajectories of the 1000 most abundant clonotypes were examined by PCA with hierarchical clustering. Each responding clone was given a CD4 or CD8 phenotype based on the CD4+ and CD8+ repertoires, which had been sequenced separately. Using fastp at Q25 and MiXCR, TCRdb reprocessed the public reads and kept productive beta chains. Each entry merges the rows of one CDR3 protein and shows their most common DNA and genes. In this record, the V and J calls reflect TCRdb's handling and not the investigators' own analysis. The sample table shows roughly 410,000 distinct CDR3 sequences, and less than 25% are seen once. The ten largest clones add up to around 8.8% of the sample.

Study-wide conclusions, independent of this receptor: Only a couple of mild cases were covered by the study, and larger cohorts that include severe cases with pre-infection samples were considered necessary. SARS-CoV-2 specificity was not confirmed for the second-wave clones peaking on day 37. Clones contracting from day 15 to 85 had balanced CD4/CD8 phenotypes, while a second wave expanding from day 15 to 37 was biased towards CD4+. Contracting CD4+ clones were found mainly in CM and EM memory subsets, while CD8+ clones were enriched in EMRA. Some responding clones were detected in pre-infection memory, which suggested that pre-existing cross-reactive memory T cells had joined the SARS-CoV-2 response.

As encoded in the germline V gene, CDR1 is SQVTM while CDR2 is ANQGSEA. The CDR3, from cysteine to phenylalanine, totals 12 residues. Only CDR3 DNA is held: 36 bases, read in frame from base 1. Ficoll-Paque density gradient centrifugation was the method used to isolate PBMCs. This clonotype was obtained from an adult woman who had mild COVID-19 (a few samples of this study predate the infection). The sample titles of this study are shuffled in the database, so cell type and time point are left out; the donor was told from shared clones. The sequenced sample was PBMCs or a T cell subset sorted from them (not recorded which). The sequence is built from TRBV29-1 and TRBJ2-1; 6 matching bases give a weak D call of TRBD2. DNA sequence: TGCAGCGTGTGGGACTCCCACAATGAGCAGTTCTTC. The encoded protein is CSVWDSHNEQFF.